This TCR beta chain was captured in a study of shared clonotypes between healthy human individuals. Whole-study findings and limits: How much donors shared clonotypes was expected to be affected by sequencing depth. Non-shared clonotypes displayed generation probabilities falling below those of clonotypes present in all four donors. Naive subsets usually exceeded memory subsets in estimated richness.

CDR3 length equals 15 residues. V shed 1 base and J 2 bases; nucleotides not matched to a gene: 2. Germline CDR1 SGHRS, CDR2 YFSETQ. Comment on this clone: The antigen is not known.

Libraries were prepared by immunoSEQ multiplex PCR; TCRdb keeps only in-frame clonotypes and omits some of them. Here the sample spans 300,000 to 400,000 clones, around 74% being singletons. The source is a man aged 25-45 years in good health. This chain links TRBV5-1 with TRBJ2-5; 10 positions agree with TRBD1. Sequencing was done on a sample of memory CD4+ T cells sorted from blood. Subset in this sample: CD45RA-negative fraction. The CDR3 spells CASSLWGQGQETQYF. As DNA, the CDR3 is TGCGCCAGCAGCTTGTGGGGACAGGGGCAAGAGACCCAGTACTTC.